Listed below are T cell receptor beta chains from one sample, sequenced in a study of patients and donors after allogeneic stem cell transplantation. One entry per CDR3 protein, called by TCRdb with MiXCR from the RT-PCR reads. Of some 960,000 distinct CDR3 sequences listed, approximately 19% are singletons. Source material: blood, either unsorted or a sorted T cell fraction (not recorded which). Receptors originate from a human donor who was either an allogeneic HSCT recipient or a stem cell or donor lymphocyte infusion donor (not recorded which). It is not recorded whose cells these are; they may come from a transplant donor. CDR3s include the opening cysteine and the closing phenylalanine or tryptophan. The D gene is left open where the match is weak. A row's size may be missing; if present it is once, few, many or a size class.

D gene: -; J gene: TRBJ1-2; clone size: -; V gene: TRBV2; CDR3 protein: CASSDSTYGYTF; CDR3 DNA: TGTGCCAGCAGTGACAGCACCTATGGCTACACCTTC
D gene: -; J gene: TRBJ2-6; clone size: few; V gene: TRBV7-2; CDR3 protein: CASSPAGSPSGANVLTF; CDR3 DNA: TGTGCCAGCAGTCCCGCCGGCAGCCCCTCTGGGGCCAACGTCCTGACTTTC
D gene: TRBD2; J gene: TRBJ2-1; clone size: few; V gene: TRBV4-1; CDR3 protein: CASSQEGLAGDNEQFF; CDR3 DNA: TGCGCCAGCAGCCAAGAAGGGCTAGCGGGGGACAATGAGCAGTTCTTC
D gene: -; J gene: TRBJ2-2; clone size: -; V gene: TRBV6-1; CDR3 protein: CASSGIRKNTGELFF; CDR3 DNA: TGTGCCAGCAGTGGCATCAGGAAGAACACCGGGGAGCTGTTTTTT
D gene: TRBD2; J gene: TRBJ2-1; clone size: -; V gene: TRBV5-6; CDR3 protein: CASSSLVEGLAGVSNEQFF; CDR3 DNA: TGTGCCAGCAGCTCGTTGGTTGAGGGGCTAGCGGGAGTCTCCAATGAGCAGTTCTTC
D gene: TRBD2; J gene: TRBJ2-1; clone size: few; V gene: TRBV7-9; CDR3 protein: CASSLVAGSEGEQFF; CDR3 DNA: TGTGCCAGCAGCTTAGTAGCGGGGTCGGAGGGTGAGCAGTTCTTC
D gene: TRBD2; J gene: TRBJ2-1; clone size: many; V gene: TRBV29-1; CDR3 protein: CSVPLLAGSSYNEQFF; CDR3 DNA: TGCAGCGTTCCCTTACTAGCGGGAAGCTCCTACAATGAGCAGTTCTTC
D gene: -; J gene: TRBJ1-2; clone size: -; V gene: TRBV30; CDR3 protein: CAWNREGGYTF; CDR3 DNA: TGTGCCTGGAACAGGGAAGGTGGCTACACCTTC
D gene: -; J gene: TRBJ2-1; clone size: -; V gene: TRBV6-5; CDR3 protein: CASRESDNEQFF; CDR3 DNA: TGTGCCAGTAGGGAATCAGACAATGAGCAGTTCTTC
D gene: -; J gene: TRBJ2-7; clone size: many; V gene: TRBV5-1; CDR3 protein: CASSFQNEQYF; CDR3 DNA: TGCGCCAGCAGCTTTCAAAACGAGCAGTACTTC
D gene: -; J gene: TRBJ2-6; clone size: few; V gene: TRBV10-3; CDR3 protein: CAIRPGHFSGANVLTF; CDR3 DNA: TGTGCCATCAGGCCGGGACACTTCTCTGGGGCCAACGTCCTGACTTTC
D gene: -; J gene: TRBJ1-1; clone size: -; V gene: TRBV20-1; CDR3 protein: CSARGERGWNTEAFF; CDR3 DNA: TGCAGTGCTAGAGGCGAGCGGGGGTGGAACACTGAAGCTTTCTTT
D gene: -; J gene: TRBJ2-7; clone size: -; V gene: TRBV27; CDR3 protein: CASSPRRRKPYEQYF; CDR3 DNA: TGTGCCAGCAGTCCAAGGCGACGGAAACCGTACGAGCAGTACTTC
D gene: -; J gene: TRBJ2-7; clone size: -; V gene: TRBV7-2; CDR3 protein: CASSLFSQSLEQYF; CDR3 DNA: TGTGCCAGCAGCTTATTTTCCCAGAGTCTAGAGCAGTACTTC
D gene: TRBD2; J gene: TRBJ2-7; clone size: -; V gene: TRBV7-2; CDR3 protein: CASSLAPGRVTYEQYF; CDR3 DNA: TGTGCCAGCAGCTTAGCTCCCGGGAGGGTAACCTACGAGCAGTACTTC
D gene: -; J gene: TRBJ2-3; clone size: -; V gene: TRBV20-1; CDR3 protein: CSASGHTDTQYF; CDR3 DNA: TGCAGTGCTAGCGGACACACAGATACGCAGTATTTT
D gene: -; J gene: TRBJ2-7; clone size: few; V gene: TRBV6-1; CDR3 protein: CALEAGSSYEQYF; CDR3 DNA: TGTGCACTCGAGGCGGGGAGCTCCTACGAGCAGTACTTC
D gene: TRBD1; J gene: TRBJ1-6; clone size: -; V gene: TRBV6-1; CDR3 protein: CASSRQGLGSPLHF; CDR3 DNA: TGTGCCAGCAGCCGACAGGGGTTAGGTTCACCCCTCCACTTT